Shown below are 12 T cell receptor beta chains from a single sample sequenced in a study of T cells after yellow fever vaccination. Each CDR3 protein is one row after TCRdb ran MiXCR on the 5' RACE reads. The sample lists under 550,000 distinct CDR3 sequences; about a fifth were seen once. Here the sequenced sample was PBMCs, taken approximately 20 days after the first yellow fever vaccination. Receptors originate from a man aged 18 to 29 who received the YFV17D yellow fever vaccine.

The rearrangement links TRBV7-2 to TRBJ1-4; 8 nucleotides line up with TRBD1. CDR3 size: 14 residues. CDR1 SGHTA and CDR2 FQGNSA come from the germline V gene. After removal of 2 bases from V and 10 bases from J, the junction contained 6 bases not matched to a gene. The CDR3 here is CASSLQGAEVKLFF. The CDR3 bases are TGTGCCAGCAGCTTACAGGGGGCTGAGGTAAAACTGTTTTTT.

V and J are TRBV6-1 and TRBJ2-2, with 7 positions matching TRBD1. V shed 6 bases and J 6 bases; nucleotides not matched to a gene: 10. There are 15 residues in the CDR3. Per germline, CDR1 MNHNS and CDR2 SASEGT. The CDR3 here is CASRSPTGFAGELFF. CDR3 sequence (DNA): TGTGCCAGCAGGTCACCGACAGGGTTCGCCGGGGAGCTGTTTTTT.

A single count supports this clonotype. In nucleotides, the CDR3 is TGCAGTGCTAGCGGAGGGATGAACACTGAAGCTTTCTTT. This codes for CSASGGMNTEAFF. The chain couples TRBV20-1 to TRBJ1-1, with D hard to call. CDR1 and CDR2 from the germline V gene are DFQATT and SNEGSKA (reference sequence). Deletions cut 3 bases from V and 0 bases from J, with 8 bases between. The CDR3 loop spans 13 amino acids.

This clonotype was recorded a few times. The rearrangement uses TRBV25-1 and TRBJ2-3; D remains ambiguous. V lost 3 bases, J lost 6 bases, and 4 bases lay in between. Per germline, CDR1 MGHDK and CDR2 SYGVNS. This CDR3 contains 11 residues. In DNA form, the CDR3 reads TGTGCCAGCAGTGAGTGGGATACGCAGTATTTT. It specifies CASSEWDTQYF. The full variable domain, rest sourced from reference TRBV25-1 and TRBJ2-3, is EADIYQTPRYLVIGTGKKITLECSQTMGHDKMYWYQQDPGMELHLIHYSYGVNSTEKGDLSSESTVSRIRTEHFPLTLESARPSHTSQYLCASSEWDTQYFGPGTRLTVL.

The rearrangement uses TRBV6-6 and TRBJ2-5; D call uncertain. Trimming took 5 bases from V and 4 from J, leaving 8 bases between them. This CDR3 comprises 12 residues. In germline, CDR1 is MNHNY, CDR2 SVGAGI (reference sequence). The CDR3, as DNA: TGTGCCAGCAGTCACCCGGGAGAGACCCAGTACTTC. Its translation: CASSHPGETQYF.

The J gene is TRBJ2-1, the V gene TRBV2; D is possibly TRBD1 (5 bases). V gave up 6 bases and J gave up 5 bases, with 11 bases separating them. Germline V gene lookup returns CDR1 SNHLY and CDR2 FYNNEI. The CDR3 runs to 13 residues. CDR3 nucleotide sequence: TGTGCCAGCAGAGAGACAGTTAACAATGAGCAGTTCTTC. Protein product: CASRETVNNEQFF.

The table lists this clonotype with a few counts. V and J are TRBV5-1 and TRBJ2-2; D possibly corresponds to TRBD2 (5 bases). The V gene's germline CDR1 is SGHRS and CDR2 YFSETQ. The germline V and J ends were trimmed by 2 bases and 4 bases, with 15 bases remaining between them. The CDR3 covers 16 residues. The CDR3 coding sequence is TGCGCCAGCAGCTTTTCCTCCCCTGGAGGCACCGGGGAGCTGTTTTTT. It encodes CASSFSSPGGTGELFF.

The gene calls are TRBV4-3 and TRBJ1-5; D is unresolved. Germline CDR1 is LGHNA and CDR2 is YSLEER. With 0 bases removed from V and 3 bases from J, the gap between germline ends came to 9 bases. The CDR3 contains 15 residues. The CDR3 bases are TGCGCCAGCAGCCAAGAATCCCGGTCCAATCAGCCCCAGCATTTT. Translating gives CASSQESRSNQPQHF.

The chain has TRBV5-4 and TRBJ2-2; 8 positions match TRBD1. CDR1 and CDR2 from the germline V gene are SGHNT and YYREEE (reference sequence). The CDR3 covers 15 residues. V lost 0 bases, J lost 6 bases, and 4 bases stayed unmatched. Here the CDR3 DNA reads TGTGCCAGCAGCTTGGGAGGACAGGGTGCCGGGGAGCTGTTTTTT. Translating it yields CASSLGGQGAGELFF.

This clonotype appeared a few times. The rearrangement joins TRBV7-9 to TRBJ2-5, with 10 positions matching TRBD2. In germline, CDR1 is SEHNR, CDR2 FQNEAQ (reference sequence). The CDR3 runs to 17 residues. With V trimmed by 3 bases and J by 0 bases, 7 bases remained unmatched. CDR3 protein: CASSLELAGMYQETQYF. The CDR3, as DNA: TGTGCCAGCAGCTTGGAACTAGCGGGAATGTACCAAGAGACCCAGTACTTC.

This clonotype was detected only a few times. The chain links TRBV29-1 to TRBJ2-7; 9 bases are a match to TRBD1. Trimming removed 5 bases from V and 6 bases from J; junction bases left unmatched: 8. Germline CDR1 reads SQVTM; CDR2 reads ANQGSEA. There are 13 residues in the CDR3. The chain's CDR3 is CSVKGQGPLEQYF. The CDR3 DNA reads TGCAGCGTTAAGGGACAGGGTCCCCTCGAGCAGTACTTC.

This clonotype was seen a handful of times. CDR3 DNA: TGTGCCAGCAGCTTAGTAGACAGCCGCACAGATACGCAGTATTTT. Translating it yields CASSLVDSRTDTQYF. The J gene is TRBJ2-3, the V gene TRBV13; possibly TRBD1 for D (5 bases). Germline V gives CDR1 PRHDT, CDR2 FYEKMQ (reference sequence). Trimming removed 1 base from V and 1 base from J, with 9 bases in between. The CDR3 sequence is 15 residues long. The complete variable domain, with remaining parts taken from reference TRBV13 and TRBJ2-3, reads AAGVIQSPRHLIKEKRETATLKCYPIPRHDTVYWYQQGPGQDPQFLISFYEKMQSDKGSIPDRFSAQQFSDYHSELNMSSLELGDSALYFCASSLVDSRTDTQYFGPGTRLTVL.